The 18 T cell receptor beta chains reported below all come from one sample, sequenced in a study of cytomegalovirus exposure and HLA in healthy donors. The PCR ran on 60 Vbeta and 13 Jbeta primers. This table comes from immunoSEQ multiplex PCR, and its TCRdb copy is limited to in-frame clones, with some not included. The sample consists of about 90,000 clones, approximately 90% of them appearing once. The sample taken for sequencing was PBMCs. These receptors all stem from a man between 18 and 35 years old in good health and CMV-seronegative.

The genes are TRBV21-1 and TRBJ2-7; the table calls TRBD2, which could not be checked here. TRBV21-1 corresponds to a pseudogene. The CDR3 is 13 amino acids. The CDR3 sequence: CANKLADLYEQYF. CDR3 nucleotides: TGTGCCAACAAACTAGCGGATCTCTACGAGCAGTACTTC.

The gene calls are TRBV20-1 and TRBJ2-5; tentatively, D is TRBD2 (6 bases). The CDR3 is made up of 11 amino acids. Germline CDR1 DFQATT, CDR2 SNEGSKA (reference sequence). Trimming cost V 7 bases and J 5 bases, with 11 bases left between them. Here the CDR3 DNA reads TGCAGTGGGGGGGAGGACGAGACCCAGTACTTC. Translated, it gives CSGGEDETQYF.

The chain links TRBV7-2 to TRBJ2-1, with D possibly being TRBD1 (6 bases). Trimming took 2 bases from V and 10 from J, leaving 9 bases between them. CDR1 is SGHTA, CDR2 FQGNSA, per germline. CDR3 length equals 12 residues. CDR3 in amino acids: CASSLRGNEQFF. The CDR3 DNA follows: TGTGCCAGCAGCTTAAGGGGGAACGAGCAGTTCTTC.

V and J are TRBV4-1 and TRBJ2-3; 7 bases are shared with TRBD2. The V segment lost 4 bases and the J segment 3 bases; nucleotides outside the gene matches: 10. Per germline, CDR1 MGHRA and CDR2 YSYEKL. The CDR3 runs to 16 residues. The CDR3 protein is CASSPGLGGWTDTQYF. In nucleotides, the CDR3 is TGCGCCAGCAGCCCGGGTCTGGGAGGGTGGACAGATACGCAGTATTTT.

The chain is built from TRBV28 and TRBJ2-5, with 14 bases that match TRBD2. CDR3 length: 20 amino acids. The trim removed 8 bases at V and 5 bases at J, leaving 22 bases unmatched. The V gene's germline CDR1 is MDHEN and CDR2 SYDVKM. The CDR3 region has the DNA TGTGCCAGCCAGCTCTCCGGGACTAGCGGGAGCATCCTCCGGTCGGAGACCCAGTACTTC. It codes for CASQLSGTSGSILRSETQYF.

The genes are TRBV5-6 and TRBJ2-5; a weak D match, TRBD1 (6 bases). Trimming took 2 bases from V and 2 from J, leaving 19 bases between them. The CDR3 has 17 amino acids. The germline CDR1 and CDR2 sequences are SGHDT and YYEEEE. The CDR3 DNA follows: TGTGCCAGCAGCTTAGCCGGGACACCGAAACCTCAAGAGACCCAGTACTTC. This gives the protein CASSLAGTPKPQETQYF.

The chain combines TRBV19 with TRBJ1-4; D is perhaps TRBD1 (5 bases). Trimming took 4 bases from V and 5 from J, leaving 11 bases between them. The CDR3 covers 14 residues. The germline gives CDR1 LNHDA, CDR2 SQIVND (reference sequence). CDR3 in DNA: TGTGCCAGTAGTAAGGGACGGGAGAATGAAAAACTGTTTTTT. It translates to CASSKGRENEKLFF.

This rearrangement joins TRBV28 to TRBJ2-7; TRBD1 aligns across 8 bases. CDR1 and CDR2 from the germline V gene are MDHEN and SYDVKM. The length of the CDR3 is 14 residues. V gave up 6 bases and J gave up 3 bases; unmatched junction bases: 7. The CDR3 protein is CASRPGQEYYEQYF. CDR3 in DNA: TGTGCCAGCAGACCGGGACAGGAGTACTACGAGCAGTACTTC.

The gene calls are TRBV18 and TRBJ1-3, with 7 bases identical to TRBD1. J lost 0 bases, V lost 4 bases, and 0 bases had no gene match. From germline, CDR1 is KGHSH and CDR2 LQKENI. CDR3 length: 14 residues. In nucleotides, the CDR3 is TGTGCCAGCTCACGGGACAGCTCTGGAAACACCATATATTTT. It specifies CASSRDSSGNTIYF.

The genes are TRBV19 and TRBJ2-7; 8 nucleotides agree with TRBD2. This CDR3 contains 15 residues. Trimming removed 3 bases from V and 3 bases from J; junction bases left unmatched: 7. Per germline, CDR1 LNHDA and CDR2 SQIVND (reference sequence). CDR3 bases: TGTGCCAGTAGTATCGCGGCGGGGGGCAGCTACGAGCAGTACTTC. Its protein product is CASSIAAGGSYEQYF.

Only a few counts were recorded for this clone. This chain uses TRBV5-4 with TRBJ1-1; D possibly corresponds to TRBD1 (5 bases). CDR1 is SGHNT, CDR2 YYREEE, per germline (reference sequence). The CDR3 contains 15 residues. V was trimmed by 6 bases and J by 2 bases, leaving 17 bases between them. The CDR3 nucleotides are TGTGCCAGCAACGAACCCCAGGGTATTAACACTGAAGCTTTCTTT. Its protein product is CASNEPQGINTEAFF.

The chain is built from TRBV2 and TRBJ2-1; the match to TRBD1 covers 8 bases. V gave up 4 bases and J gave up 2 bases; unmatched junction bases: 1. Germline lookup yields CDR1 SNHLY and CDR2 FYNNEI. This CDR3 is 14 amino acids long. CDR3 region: CASSAGGAYNEQFF. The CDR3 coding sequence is TGTGCCAGCAGTGCAGGGGGCGCCTACAATGAGCAGTTCTTC. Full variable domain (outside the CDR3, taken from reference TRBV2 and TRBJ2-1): EPEVTQTPSHQVTQMGQEVILRCVPISNHLYFYWYRQILGQKVEFLVSFYNNEISEKSEIFDDQFSVERPDGSNFTLKIRSTKLEDSAMYFCASSAGGAYNEQFFGPGTRLTVL.

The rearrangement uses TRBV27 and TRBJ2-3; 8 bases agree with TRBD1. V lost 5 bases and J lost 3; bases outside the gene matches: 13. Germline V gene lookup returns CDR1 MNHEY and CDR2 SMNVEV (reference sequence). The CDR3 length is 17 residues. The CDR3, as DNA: TGTGCCAGCAGTCTATACACATCGGACAGGGAGACAGATACGCAGTATTTT. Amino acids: CASSLYTSDRETDTQYF.

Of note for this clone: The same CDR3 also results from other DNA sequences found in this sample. This CDR3 is CASSLGTVNTEAFF. In nucleotides, the CDR3 is TGTGCCAGCTCCCTTGGAACAGTGAACACTGAAGCTTTCTTT. V gene TRBV18 combines with J gene TRBJ1-1; D remains unclear. Looked up from germline, CDR1 is KGHSH and CDR2 is LQKENI. CDR3 length equals 14 residues. Trimming removed 6 bases from V and 0 bases from J, with 11 bases in between.

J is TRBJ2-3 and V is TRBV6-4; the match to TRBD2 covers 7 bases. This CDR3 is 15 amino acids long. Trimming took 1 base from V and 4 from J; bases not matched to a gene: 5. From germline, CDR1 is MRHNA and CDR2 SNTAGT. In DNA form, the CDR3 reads TGTGCCAGCAGTGACTGGGCTAGCGGTGCAGATACGCAGTATTTT. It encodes CASSDWASGADTQYF.

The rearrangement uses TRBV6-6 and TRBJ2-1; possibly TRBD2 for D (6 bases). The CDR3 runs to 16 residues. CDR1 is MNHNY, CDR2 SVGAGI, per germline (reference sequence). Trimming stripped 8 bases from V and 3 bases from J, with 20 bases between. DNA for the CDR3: TGTGCCAGCGGAACTTTGGGAGGACGGGGCTACAATGAGCAGTTCTTC. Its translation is CASGTLGGRGYNEQFF.

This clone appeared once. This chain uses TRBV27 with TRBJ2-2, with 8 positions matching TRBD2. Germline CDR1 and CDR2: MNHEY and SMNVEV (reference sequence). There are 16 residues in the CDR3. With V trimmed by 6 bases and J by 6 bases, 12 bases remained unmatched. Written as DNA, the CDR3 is TGTGCCAGCAGCCAGGGACTAGTAATTCTCCCCGGGGAGCTGTTTTTT. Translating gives CASSQGLVILPGELFF.

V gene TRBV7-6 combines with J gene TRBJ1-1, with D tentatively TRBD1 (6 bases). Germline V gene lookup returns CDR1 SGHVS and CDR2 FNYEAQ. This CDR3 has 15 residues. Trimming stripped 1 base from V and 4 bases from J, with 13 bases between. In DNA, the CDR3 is TGTGCCAGCAGCTTAGGGGGGGGGCGGATCACTGAAGCTTTCTTT. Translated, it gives CASSLGGGRITEAFF. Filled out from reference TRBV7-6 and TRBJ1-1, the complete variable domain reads GAGVSQSPRYKVTKRGQDVALRCDPISGHVSLYWYRQALGQGPEFLTYFNYEAQQDKSGLPNDRFSAERPEGSISTLTIQRTEQRDSAMYRCASSLGGGRITEAFFGQGTRLTVV.